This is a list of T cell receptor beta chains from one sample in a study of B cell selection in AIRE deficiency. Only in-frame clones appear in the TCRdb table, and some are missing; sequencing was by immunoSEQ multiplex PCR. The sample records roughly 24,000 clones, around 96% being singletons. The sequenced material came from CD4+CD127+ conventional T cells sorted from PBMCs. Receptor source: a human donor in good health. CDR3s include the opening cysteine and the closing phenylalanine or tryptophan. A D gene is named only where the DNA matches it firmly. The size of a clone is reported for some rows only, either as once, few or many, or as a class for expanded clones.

CDR3: CASTPGQGEVGNQPQHF
DNA: TGTGCCAGCACCCCGGGACAGGGAGAGGTTGGCAATCAGCCCCAGCATTTT
D: TRBD1
V: TRBV7-9
J: TRBJ1-5
size: once

CDR3: CASSLSADTQYF
DNA: TGTGCCAGCAGCTTATCAGCAGATACGCAGTATTTT
D: NA
V: TRBV7-6
J: TRBJ2-3
size: NA

CDR3: CASSFSGQTAKNIQYF
DNA: TGTGCCAGCAGCTTTAGCGGCCAGACGGCCAAAAACATTCAGTACTTC
D: NA
V: TRBV2
J: TRBJ2-4
size: once

CDR3: CASSHLGGVAKNIQYF
DNA: TGTGCCAGCAGCCACTTGGGCGGGGTAGCCAAAAACATTCAGTACTTC
D: NA
V: TRBV11-2
J: TRBJ2-4
size: NA

CDR3: CAQQGTTVTDTQYF
DNA: TGTGCCCAGCAGGGGACTACCGTCACAGATACGCAGTATTTT
D: NA
V: TRBV30
J: TRBJ2-3
size: NA

CDR3: CASSIAGVDGYTF
DNA: TGTGCCAGCAGCATAGCGGGGGTTGATGGCTACACCTTC
D: NA
V: TRBV7-9
J: TRBJ1-2
size: NA

CDR3: CASSEGQWGVF
DNA: TGTGCCAGCAGTGAAGGCCAATGGGGGGTCTTC
D: NA
V: TRBV6-1
J: TRBJ1-2
size: NA

CDR3: CASSRGLSYEQYF
DNA: TGTGCCAGCAGCCGGGGATTATCCTACGAGCAGTACTTC
D: NA
V: TRBV14
J: TRBJ2-7
size: once

CDR3: CASSPPLGQGTNTEAFF
DNA: TGTGCCAGCAGCCCCCCTTTGGGGCAGGGGACGAACACTGAAGCTTTCTTT
D: NA
V: TRBV28
J: TRBJ1-1
size: NA

CDR3: CASSLADLLAKNIQYF
DNA: TGTGCCAGCAGCTTAGCGGACCTTTTAGCCAAAAACATTCAGTACTTC
D: NA
V: TRBV11-2
J: TRBJ2-4
size: NA

CDR3: CASSALTGGGTDTQYF
DNA: TGTGCCAGCAGTGCCCTGACAGGGGGAGGCACAGATACGCAGTATTTT
D: TRBD1
V: TRBV2
J: TRBJ2-3
size: NA

CDR3: CAWRSGRGDEKLFF
DNA: TGTGCCTGGAGGAGCGGCAGGGGGGATGAAAAACTGTTTTTT
D: TRBD1
V: TRBV30
J: TRBJ1-4
size: NA

CDR3: CASSYGTSRETQYF
DNA: TGTGCCAGCAGCTACGGGACTAGTAGGGAGACCCAGTACTTC
D: TRBD2
V: TRBV6-5
J: TRBJ2-5
size: NA

CDR3: CASSQDLSNQPQHF
DNA: TGCGCCAGCAGCCAAGATCTTAGCAATCAGCCCCAGCATTTT
D: NA
V: TRBV4-3
J: TRBJ1-5
size: once

CDR3: CASSNELTGGRETQYF
DNA: TGTGCCAGTAGTAACGAACTGACAGGGGGCAGGGAGACCCAGTACTTC
D: TRBD1
V: TRBV19
J: TRBJ2-5
size: NA

CDR3: CASSKVLTDTQYF
DNA: TGTGCCAGTAGTAAGGTGCTCACAGATACGCAGTATTTT
D: NA
V: TRBV19
J: TRBJ2-3
size: NA

CDR3: CASSSQNTQYF
DNA: TGTGCCAGCAGCTCGCAAAATACGCAGTATTTT
D: NA
V: TRBV7-8
J: TRBJ2-3
size: once

CDR3: CASSLGLNSPLHF
DNA: TGTGCCAGCAGCCTAGGACTCAATTCACCCCTCCACTTT
D: NA
V: TRBV11-3
J: TRBJ1-6
size: NA